This T cell receptor (beta chain) was profiled in a study of blood T cell repertoires in COVID-19. Libraries were prepared by immunoSEQ multiplex PCR; TCRdb keeps only in-frame clonotypes and omits some of them. This table has hundreds of thousands of clones, around 87% appearing once. The CDR3 has 15 amino acids. The V gene end was trimmed by 1 base and the J gene end by 2 bases; junction bases not matched to a gene: 2. Germline values: CDR1 KGHSH, CDR2 LQKENI. The sequence was obtained from a man aged 70-80 years with acute or convalescent COVID-19. Input material: peripheral blood. This sequence joins TRBV18 and TRBJ2-3, with 8 bases lining up with TRBD2. The CDR3 DNA sequence: TGTGCCAGCTCACCACTAGCGGGGCTCACAGATACGCAGTATTTT. Amino acids: CASSPLAGLTDTQYF.